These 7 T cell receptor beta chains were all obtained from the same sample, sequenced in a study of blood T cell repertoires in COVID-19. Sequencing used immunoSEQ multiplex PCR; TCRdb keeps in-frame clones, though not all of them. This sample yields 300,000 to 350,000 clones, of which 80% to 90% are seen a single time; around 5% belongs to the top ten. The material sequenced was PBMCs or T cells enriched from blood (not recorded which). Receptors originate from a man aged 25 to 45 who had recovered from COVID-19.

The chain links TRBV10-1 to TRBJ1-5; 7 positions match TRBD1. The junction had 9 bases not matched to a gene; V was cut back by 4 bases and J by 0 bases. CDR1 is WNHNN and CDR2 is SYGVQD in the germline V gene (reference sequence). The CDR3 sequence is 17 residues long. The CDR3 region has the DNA TGCGCCAGCAGTGGGTTGAGGGACAGAGTTAGCAATCAGCCCCAGCATTTT. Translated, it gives CASSGLRDRVSNQPQHF.

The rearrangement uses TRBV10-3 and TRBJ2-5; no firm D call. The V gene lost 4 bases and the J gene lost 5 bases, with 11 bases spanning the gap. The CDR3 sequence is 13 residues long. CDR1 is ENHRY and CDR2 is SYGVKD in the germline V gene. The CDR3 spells CAISASKLETQYF. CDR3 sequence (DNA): TGTGCCATCAGTGCGAGTAAATTGGAGACCCAGTACTTC.

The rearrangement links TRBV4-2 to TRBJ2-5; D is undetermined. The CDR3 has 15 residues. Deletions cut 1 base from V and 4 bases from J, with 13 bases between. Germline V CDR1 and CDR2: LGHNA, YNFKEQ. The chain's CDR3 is CASSQGVGGPETQYF. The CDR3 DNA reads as TGTGCCAGCAGCCAAGGCGTTGGCGGCCCAGAGACCCAGTACTTC.

The chain's CDR3 is CASSTSGTGGTEAFF. Written as DNA, the CDR3 is TGTGCCAGCAGCACAAGCGGGACAGGAGGGACTGAAGCTTTCTTT. The genes are TRBV7-9 and TRBJ1-1; 8 nucleotides align to TRBD1. Per germline, CDR1 SEHNR and CDR2 FQNEAQ (reference sequence). V lost 5 bases to trimming and J lost 5 bases; unmatched junction nucleotides: 10. This CDR3 region has 15 residues.

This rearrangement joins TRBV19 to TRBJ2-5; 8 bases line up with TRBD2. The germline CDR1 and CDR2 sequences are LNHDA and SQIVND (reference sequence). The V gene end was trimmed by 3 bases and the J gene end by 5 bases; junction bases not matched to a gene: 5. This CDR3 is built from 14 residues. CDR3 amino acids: CASSIISGVETQYF. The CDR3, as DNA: TGTGCCAGTAGTATTATTAGCGGGGTGGAGACCCAGTACTTC.

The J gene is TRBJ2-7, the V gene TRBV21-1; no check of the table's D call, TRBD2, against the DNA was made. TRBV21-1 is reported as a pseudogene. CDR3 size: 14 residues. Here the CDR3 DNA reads TGTGCCCACGAGGGTCCCCGAATAGCGTTGGAGCAGTACTTC. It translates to CAHEGPRIALEQYF.

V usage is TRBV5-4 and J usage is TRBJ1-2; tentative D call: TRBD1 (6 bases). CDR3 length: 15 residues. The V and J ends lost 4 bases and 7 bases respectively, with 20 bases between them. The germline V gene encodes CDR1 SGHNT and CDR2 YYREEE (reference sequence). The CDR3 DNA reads TGTGCCAGCAGCCCGGCCGGGCCAGGGGCCTTTGGCTACACCTTC. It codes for CASSPAGPGAFGYTF.